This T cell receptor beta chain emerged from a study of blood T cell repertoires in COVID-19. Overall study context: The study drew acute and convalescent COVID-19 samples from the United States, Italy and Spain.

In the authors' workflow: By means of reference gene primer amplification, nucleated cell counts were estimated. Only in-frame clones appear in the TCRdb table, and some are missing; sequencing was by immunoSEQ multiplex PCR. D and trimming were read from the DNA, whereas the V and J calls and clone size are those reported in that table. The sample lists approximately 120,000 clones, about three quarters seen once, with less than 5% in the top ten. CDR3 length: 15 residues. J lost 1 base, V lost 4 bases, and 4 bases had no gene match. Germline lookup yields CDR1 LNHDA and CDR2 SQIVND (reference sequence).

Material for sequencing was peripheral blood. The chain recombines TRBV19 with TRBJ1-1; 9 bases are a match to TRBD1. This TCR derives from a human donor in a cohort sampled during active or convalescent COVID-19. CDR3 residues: CASSTRTGANTEAFF. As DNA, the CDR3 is TGTGCCAGTAGTACCCGGACAGGGGCGAACACTGAAGCTTTCTTT.